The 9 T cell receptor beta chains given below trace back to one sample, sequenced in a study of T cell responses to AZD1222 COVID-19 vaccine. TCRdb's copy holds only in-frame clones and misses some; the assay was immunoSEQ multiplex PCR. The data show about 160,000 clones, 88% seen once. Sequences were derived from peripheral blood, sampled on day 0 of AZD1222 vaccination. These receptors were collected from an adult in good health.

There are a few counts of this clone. This CDR3 is CASSFRRTDSPEAFF. CDR3 nucleotides: TGTGCCAGCAGCTTCCGTAGGACAGACTCTCCTGAAGCTTTCTTT. This chain joins TRBV7-2 and TRBJ1-1, with D maybe TRBD1 (6 bases). Germline assignment: CDR1 SGHTA and CDR2 FQGNSA. CDR3 length equals 15 residues. The ends were cut back, 3 bases at V and 6 bases at J, with 17 bases in the middle.

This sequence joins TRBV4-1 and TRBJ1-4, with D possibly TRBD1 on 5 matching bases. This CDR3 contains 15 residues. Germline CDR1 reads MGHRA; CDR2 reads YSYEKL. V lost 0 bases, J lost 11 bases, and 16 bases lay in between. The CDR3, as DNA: TGCGCCAGCAGCCAAGATAGGCCCTCCTGGGGGAAACTGTTTTTT. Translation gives CASSQDRPSWGKLFF.

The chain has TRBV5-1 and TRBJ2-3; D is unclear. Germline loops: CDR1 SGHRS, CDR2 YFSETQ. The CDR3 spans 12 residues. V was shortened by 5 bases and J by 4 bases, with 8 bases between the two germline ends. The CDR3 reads CASRISADTQYF. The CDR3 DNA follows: TGCGCCAGCAGGATCAGCGCAGATACGCAGTATTTT.

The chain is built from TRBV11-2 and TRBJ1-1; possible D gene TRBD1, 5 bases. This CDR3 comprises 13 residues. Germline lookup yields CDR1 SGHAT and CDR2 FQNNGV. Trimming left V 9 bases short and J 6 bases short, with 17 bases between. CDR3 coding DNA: TGTGCCAGTACTTCAGGGTTGTGGGCTGAAGCTTTCTTT. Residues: CASTSGLWAEAFF.

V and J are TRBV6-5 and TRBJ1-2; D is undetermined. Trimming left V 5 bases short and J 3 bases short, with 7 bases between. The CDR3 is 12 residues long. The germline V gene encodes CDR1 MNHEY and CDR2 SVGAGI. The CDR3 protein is CASSTLDYGYTF. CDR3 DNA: TGTGCCAGCAGTACCCTGGACTATGGCTACACCTTC.

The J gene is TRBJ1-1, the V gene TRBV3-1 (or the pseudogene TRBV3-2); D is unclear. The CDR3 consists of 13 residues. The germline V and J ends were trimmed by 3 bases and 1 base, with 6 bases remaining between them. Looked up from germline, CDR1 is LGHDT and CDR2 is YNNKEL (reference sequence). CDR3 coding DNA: TGTGCCAGCAGCCACAGAGAGAACACTGAAGCTTTCTTT. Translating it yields CASSHRENTEAFF.

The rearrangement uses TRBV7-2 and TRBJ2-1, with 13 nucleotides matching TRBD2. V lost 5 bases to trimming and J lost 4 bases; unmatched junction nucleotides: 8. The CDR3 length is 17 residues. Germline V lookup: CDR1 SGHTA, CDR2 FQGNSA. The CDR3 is CASSPRTSGSMYNEQFF. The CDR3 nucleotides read TGTGCCAGCAGCCCTCGGACTAGCGGGAGTATGTACAATGAGCAGTTCTTC.

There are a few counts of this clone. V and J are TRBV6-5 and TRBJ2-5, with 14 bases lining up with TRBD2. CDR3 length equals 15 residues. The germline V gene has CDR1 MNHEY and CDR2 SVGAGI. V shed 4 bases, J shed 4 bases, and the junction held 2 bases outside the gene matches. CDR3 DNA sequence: TGTGCCAGCAGTTGGGGACTAGCGGGAGCAGAGACCCAGTACTTC. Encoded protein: CASSWGLAGAETQYF.

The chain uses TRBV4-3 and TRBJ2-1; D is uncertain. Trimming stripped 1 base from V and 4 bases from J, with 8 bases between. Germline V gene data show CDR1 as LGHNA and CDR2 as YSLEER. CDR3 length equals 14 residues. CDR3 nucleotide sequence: TGCGCCAGCAGCCAAGGAGCAGAATACAATGAGCAGTTCTTC. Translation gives CASSQGAEYNEQFF.